This T cell receptor beta chain was sequenced for a study of T cells in narcolepsy. As for the study in general: Patients with NT1 or NT2 and healthy control donors were enrolled.

Comment on this clone: Antigen unknown. One junction end does not reproduce the germline sequence, and a read error may be involved.

CDR1 is SEHNR and CDR2 is FQNEAQ in the germline V gene (reference sequence). This CDR3 has 15 residues. The assay was immunoSEQ multiplex PCR, and TCRdb's table has in-frame clones only and misses some. Here the sample spans tens of thousands of clones, 80% being singletons. General study results and limits: Comparing one patient's CSF and blood CD4+ clonotypes highlighted HCRT- and TRIB2-specific autoreactive clonotypes. In some patient and control memory CD4+ samples, autoreactive clones were absent. Reportedly, autoreactive clonotypes were serially detected in patients' blood but not controls'.

The chain is built from TRBV7-9 and TRBJ1-4; unclear D gene. What was sequenced was memory (CD45RA-) CD4+ T cells from blood. This clonotype was sampled from a human donor in good health. CDR3 sequence: CAGSLGAGENEKLFF. CDR3 in DNA: TGTGCCGGCAGCTTAGGAGCCGGAGAGAATGAGAAACTGTTTTTT.